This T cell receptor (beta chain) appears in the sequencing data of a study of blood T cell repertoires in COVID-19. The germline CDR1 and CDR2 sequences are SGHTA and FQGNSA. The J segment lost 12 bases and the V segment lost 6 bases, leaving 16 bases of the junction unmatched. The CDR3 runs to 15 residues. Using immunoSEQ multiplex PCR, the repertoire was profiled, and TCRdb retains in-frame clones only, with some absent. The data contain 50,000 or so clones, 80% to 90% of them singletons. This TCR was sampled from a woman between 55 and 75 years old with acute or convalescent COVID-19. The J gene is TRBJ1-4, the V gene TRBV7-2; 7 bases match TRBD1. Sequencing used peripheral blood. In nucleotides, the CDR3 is TGTGCCAGCAGTTCCCGGACAGGTCCATTGTCGGAACTGTTTTTT. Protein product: CASSSRTGPLSELFF.